The 17 T cell receptor beta chains listed next were all sequenced from one sample in a study of Graves' ophthalmopathy and Graves' hyperthyroidism. TCR beta CDR3 regions were amplified from RNA transcripts. Investigators did first-round RT-PCR with HTBI primers, then second-round multiplex PCR. TCRdb processed the multiplex PCR reads anew with MiXCR; each CDR3 protein has one entry. The data hold roughly 50,000 distinct CDR3 sequences, with under 55% observed a single time. Source material: peripheral blood. These receptors all come from an adult woman with Graves' ophthalmopathy.

In its sample, this clonotype was seen many times. V is TRBV5-1 and J is TRBJ2-1, with unresolved D. This CDR3 is 15 amino acids long. Looked up from germline, CDR1 is SGHRS and CDR2 is YFSETQ. V lost 0 bases and J 3 bases, leaving 10 bases between the germline ends. The CDR3 reads CASSLDPGYYNEQFF. The CDR3 DNA is TGCGCCAGCAGCTTGGATCCAGGTTACTACAATGAGCAGTTCTTC. The full variable domain, its missing parts supplied by reference TRBV5-1 and TRBJ2-1, is KAGVTQTPRYLIKTRGQQVTLSCSPISGHRSVSWYQQTPGQGLQFLFEYFSETQRNKGNFPGRFSGRQFSNSRSEMNVSTLELGDSALYLCASSLDPGYYNEQFFGPGTRLTVL.

V usage is TRBV7-7 and J usage is TRBJ2-1; D assignment may be TRBD1 or TRBD2 (5 bases each). This CDR3 is 14 amino acids long. Germline V gene sequence: CDR1 SSHAT, CDR2 FNYEAQ (reference sequence). The CDR3 spells CARGVSGRGHEQFF. CDR3 bases: TGTGCTAGAGGGGTATCGGGAAGGGGCCATGAGCAGTTCTTC.

The sample holds many counts of this clonotype. V gene TRBV15 combines with J gene TRBJ2-5, with D possibly matching TRBD2 (5 bases). Trimming stripped 2 bases from V and 5 bases from J, with 18 bases between. Germline-derived CDR1 and CDR2 are LNHNV and YYDKDF (reference sequence). This CDR3 has 16 amino acids. The CDR3 reads CATSRTLNGPGETQYF. In DNA form, the CDR3 reads TGTGCCACCAGCAGAACTCTCAATGGACCGGGGGAGACCCAGTACTTC. The full variable domain, rest sourced from reference TRBV15 and TRBJ2-5, is DAMVIQNPRYQVTQFGKPVTLSCSQTLNHNVMYWYQQKSSQAPKLLFHYYDKDFNNEADTPDNFQSRRPNTSFCFLDIRSPGLGDTAMYLCATSRTLNGPGETQYFGPGTRLLVL.

CDR3 residues: CSARDLVRTYEQYF. The CDR3 DNA is TGCAGTGCTAGAGATCTCGTCAGAACCTACGAGCAGTACTTC. This chain connects TRBV20-1 to TRBJ2-7, with D unclear. Germline V gives CDR1 DFQATT, CDR2 SNEGSKA (reference sequence). The V end was cut by 0 bases, the J end by 2 bases, with 11 bases between. This CDR3 spans 14 amino acids.

Ten or more counts support this clonotype. The rearrangement uses TRBV6-1 and TRBJ1-1; 7 bases are a match to TRBD1. V lost 4 bases to trimming and J lost 11 bases; unmatched junction nucleotides: 4. The CDR3 runs to 11 residues. Looked up from germline, CDR1 is MNHNS and CDR2 is SASEGT. Written as DNA, the CDR3 is TGTGCCAGCAGTGGGACAGGAGGGGCTTTCTTT. Translating gives CASSGTGGAFF.

The sample holds many counts of this clonotype. This chain links TRBV6-2 or TRBV6-3 with TRBJ2-3, with 9 bases aligning to TRBD2. This CDR3 comprises 15 residues. Germline-derived CDR1 and CDR2 are MNHEY and SVGEGT. Trimming removed 0 bases from V and 4 bases from J; junction bases left unmatched: 2. Here the CDR3 DNA reads TGTGCCAGCAGTTACTCTTTAGCGGGAGCAGATACGCAGTATTTT. It codes for CASSYSLAGADTQYF.

This clonotype was counted ten times or more. The chain joins TRBV12-3 or TRBV12-4 to TRBJ2-2, with a weak D call TRBD2 (5 bases). V was pared by 3 bases and J by 1 base, with 12 bases between. The CDR3 has 16 amino acids. The CDR3 region is CASSLFRGKNTGELFF. The DNA for the CDR3 is TGTGCCAGCAGTTTGTTTCGGGGAAAGAACACCGGGGAGCTGTTTTTT.

This clonotype was counted ten times or more. V gene TRBV20-1 combines with J gene TRBJ2-6; D gene uncertain. V was pared by 6 bases and J by 0 bases, with 12 bases between. Germline lookup yields CDR1 DFQATT and CDR2 SNEGSKA (reference sequence). The CDR3 sequence is 15 residues long. The CDR3 region has the DNA TGCAGTGCCCTTCTCATCGACTCTGGGGCCAACGTCCTGACTTTC. Its protein product is CSALLIDSGANVLTF.

This clonotype showed up many times. The chain carries TRBV4-2 and TRBJ1-4, with D uncertain. This CDR3 has 16 amino acids. V lost 0 bases and J 4 bases, leaving 12 bases between the germline ends. Germline V lookup: CDR1 LGHNA, CDR2 YNFKEQ. Here the CDR3 DNA reads TGTGCCAGCAGCCAAGATGTGGCAGCCAATAATGAAAAACTGTTTTTT. Translating it yields CASSQDVAANNEKLFF.

In its sample, this clonotype was seen many times. CDR3 nucleotides: TGTGCCAGCACGCGGGGGGCCTACGAGCAGTACTTC. Translating it yields CASTRGAYEQYF. The chain links TRBV6-2 or TRBV6-3 to TRBJ2-7, with TRBD2 identical over 8 bases. This CDR3 is built from 12 residues. Germline V lookup: CDR1 MNHEY, CDR2 SVGEGT. The V gene end was trimmed by 7 bases and the J gene end by 2 bases; junction bases not matched to a gene: 1.

The gene calls are TRBV20-1 and TRBJ2-7; possible D gene TRBD1, 6 bases. Germline V gives CDR1 DFQATT, CDR2 SNEGSKA (reference sequence). The CDR3 covers 14 residues. The CDR3 DNA is TGCAGCGCAGCGGACAGTCCAGGGCGGGACGAGCAGTACTTC. It is translated as CSAADSPGRDEQYF.

This clonotype was counted many times. This chain connects TRBV4-3 to TRBJ2-1; unclear D gene. V dropped 0 bases and J dropped 1 base, with 10 bases sitting between them. This CDR3 has 16 amino acids. The germline CDR1 and CDR2 sequences are LGHNA and YSLEER. The CDR3 nucleotides read TGCGCCAGCAGCCAAGATGTGAAGGGATCCTACAATGAGCAGTTCTTC. Encoded protein: CASSQDVKGSYNEQFF.

The rearrangement uses TRBV5-4 and TRBJ2-1; 9 bases match TRBD1. Losses at the gene ends were 4 bases for V and 8 bases for J; bases not matched to a gene: 7. Germline CDR1 and CDR2: SGHNT and YYREEE (reference sequence). This CDR3 is 14 amino acids long. The CDR3 protein is CASSLRDRAHEQFF. The CDR3 nucleotides read TGTGCCAGCAGCCTCCGGGACAGGGCCCATGAGCAGTTCTTC.

This clonotype was seen repeatedly, ten times or more. The CDR3 DNA sequence: TGTGCCAGCAGCGAAGGACAGGGGACTAGGGAGACCCAGTACTTC. Amino acid sequence: CASSEGQGTRETQYF. The V gene is TRBV5-8, the J gene TRBJ2-5, with a tentative D call TRBD1 (9 bases). Trimming removed 4 bases from V and 5 bases from J, with 18 bases in between. The CDR3 sequence is 15 residues long. CDR1 SGHTS and CDR2 YDEGEE come from the germline V gene.

The CDR3 nucleotides read TGTGCCAGTAGGGGACTATCCTACGAGCAGTACTTC. Amino acid sequence: CASRGLSYEQYF. The chain has TRBV19 and TRBJ2-7; 7 nucleotides line up with TRBD2. Germline trimming cut 6 bases from V and 1 base from J; bases unmatched to any gene: 0. The CDR3 has 12 amino acids. Germline-derived CDR1 and CDR2 are LNHDA and SQIVND (reference sequence).

The chain carries TRBV15 and TRBJ1-5, with TRBD1 matching over 9 bases. V trimming: 3 bases; J trimming: 6 bases; junction bases outside the gene matches: 6. Germline loops: CDR1 LNHNV, CDR2 YYDKDF (reference sequence). The CDR3 totals 15 residues. The CDR3 is CATSSAGTGSQPQHF. CDR3 nucleotides: TGTGCCACCAGCAGCGCCGGGACAGGGAGTCAGCCCCAGCATTTT.

This clonotype was seen ten or more times. The V gene is TRBV28, the J gene TRBJ1-2; 7 nucleotides align to TRBD1. This CDR3 comprises 16 residues. CDR1 is MDHEN, CDR2 SYDVKM, per germline. J gave up 0 bases and V 6 bases, and 10 bases lay outside the gene matches. The CDR3 sequence is CASSPPAGTANYGYTF. The CDR3 nucleotides read TGTGCCAGCAGCCCACCGGCAGGGACAGCTAACTATGGCTACACCTTC.